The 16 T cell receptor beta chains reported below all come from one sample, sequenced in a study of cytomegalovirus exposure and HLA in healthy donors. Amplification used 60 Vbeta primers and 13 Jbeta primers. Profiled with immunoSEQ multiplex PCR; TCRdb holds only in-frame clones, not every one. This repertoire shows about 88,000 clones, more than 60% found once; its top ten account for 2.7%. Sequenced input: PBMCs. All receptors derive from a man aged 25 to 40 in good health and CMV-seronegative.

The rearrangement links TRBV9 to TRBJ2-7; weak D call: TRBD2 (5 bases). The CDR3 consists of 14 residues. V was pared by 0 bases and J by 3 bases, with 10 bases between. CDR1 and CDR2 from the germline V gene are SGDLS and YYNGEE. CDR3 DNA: TGTGCCAGCAGCGTAGACGAGGGCGGCTACGAGCAGTACTTC. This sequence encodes CASSVDEGGYEQYF.

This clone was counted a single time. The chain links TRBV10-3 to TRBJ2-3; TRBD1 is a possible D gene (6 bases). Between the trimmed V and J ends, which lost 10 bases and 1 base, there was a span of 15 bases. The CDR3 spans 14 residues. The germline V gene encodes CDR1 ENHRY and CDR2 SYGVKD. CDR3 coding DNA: TGTGCCAGTCTACAGGGTCAGGGCACAGATACGCAGTATTTT. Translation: CASLQGQGTDTQYF.

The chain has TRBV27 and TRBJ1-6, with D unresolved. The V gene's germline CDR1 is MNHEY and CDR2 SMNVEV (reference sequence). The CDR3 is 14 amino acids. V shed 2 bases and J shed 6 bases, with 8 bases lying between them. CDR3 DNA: TGTGCCAGCAGTTTACAGGATCTTAATTCACCCCTCCACTTT. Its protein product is CASSLQDLNSPLHF.

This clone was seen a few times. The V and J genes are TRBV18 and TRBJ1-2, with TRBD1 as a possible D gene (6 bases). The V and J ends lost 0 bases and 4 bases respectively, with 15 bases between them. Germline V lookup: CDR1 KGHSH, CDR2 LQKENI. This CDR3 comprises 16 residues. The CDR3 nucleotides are TGTGCCAGCTCACCACCCCGGGGGGCCTCCTCCTATGGCTACACCTTC. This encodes CASSPPRGASSYGYTF.

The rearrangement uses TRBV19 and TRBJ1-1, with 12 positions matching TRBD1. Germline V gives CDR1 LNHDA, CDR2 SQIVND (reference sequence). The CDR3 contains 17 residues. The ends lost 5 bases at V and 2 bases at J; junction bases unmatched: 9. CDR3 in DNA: TGTGCCAGTAGTGCTCCGGGACAGGGGGCGGGAAACACTGAAGCTTTCTTT. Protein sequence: CASSAPGQGAGNTEAFF.

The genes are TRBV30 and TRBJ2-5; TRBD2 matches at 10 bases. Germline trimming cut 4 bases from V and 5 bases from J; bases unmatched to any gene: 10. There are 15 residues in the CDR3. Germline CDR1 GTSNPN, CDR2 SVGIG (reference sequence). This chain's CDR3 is CAWNPSSGGRETQYF. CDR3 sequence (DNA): TGTGCCTGGAATCCCTCTAGCGGGGGTCGGGAGACCCAGTACTTC.

CDR3 residues: CASSHGDSMKYGYTF. The CDR3, as DNA: TGTGCCAGCAGCCATGGTGACTCGATGAAATATGGCTACACCTTC. The genes are TRBV6-5 and TRBJ1-2; no firm D call. The germline V gene encodes CDR1 MNHEY and CDR2 SVGAGI. This CDR3 spans 15 amino acids. V was pared by 6 bases and J by 5 bases, with 19 bases between.

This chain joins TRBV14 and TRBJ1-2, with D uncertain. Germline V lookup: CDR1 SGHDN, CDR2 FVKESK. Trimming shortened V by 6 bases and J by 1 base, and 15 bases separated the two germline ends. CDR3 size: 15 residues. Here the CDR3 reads CASSELAGYNYGYTF. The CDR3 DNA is TGTGCCAGCAGTGAGTTGGCAGGATATAACTATGGCTACACCTTC.

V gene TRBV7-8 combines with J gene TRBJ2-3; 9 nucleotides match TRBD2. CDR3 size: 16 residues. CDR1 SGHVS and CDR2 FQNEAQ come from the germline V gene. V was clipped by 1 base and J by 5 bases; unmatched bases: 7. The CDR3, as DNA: TGTGCCAGCAGCTTAGTGGTAGCGGGGGTTGGAGATACGCAGTATTTT. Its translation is CASSLVVAGVGDTQYF.

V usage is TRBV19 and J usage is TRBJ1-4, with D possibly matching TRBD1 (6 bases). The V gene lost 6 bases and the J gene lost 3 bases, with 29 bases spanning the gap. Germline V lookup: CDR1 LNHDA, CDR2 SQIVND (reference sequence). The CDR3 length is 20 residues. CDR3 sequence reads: CASSPRWTVTLVRANEKLFF. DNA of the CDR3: TGTGCCAGTAGCCCAAGGTGGACAGTTACTTTGGTTCGGGCTAATGAAAAACTGTTTTTT.

The CDR3 DNA follows: TGCGCCAGCAGCTTGGCGGGGTGGGACTATGGCTACACCTTC. Translating gives CASSLAGWDYGYTF. The chain couples TRBV5-1 to TRBJ1-2; D is unclear. Germline CDR1 is SGHRS and CDR2 is YFSETQ. The CDR3 runs 14 residues. V shed 0 bases and J shed 3 bases, with 9 bases lying between them.

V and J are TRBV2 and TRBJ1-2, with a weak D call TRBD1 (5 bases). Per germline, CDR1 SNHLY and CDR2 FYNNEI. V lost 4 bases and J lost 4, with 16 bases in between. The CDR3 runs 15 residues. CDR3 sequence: CASSAEFRGTYGYTF. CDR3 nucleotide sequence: TGTGCCAGCAGTGCGGAATTTAGGGGAACCTATGGCTACACCTTC.

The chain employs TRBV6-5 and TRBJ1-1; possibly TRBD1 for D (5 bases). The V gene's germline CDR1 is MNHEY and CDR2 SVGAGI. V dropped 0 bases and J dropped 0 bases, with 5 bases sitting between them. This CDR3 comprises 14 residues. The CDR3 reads CASSYSGVNTEAFF. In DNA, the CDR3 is TGTGCCAGCAGTTACTCAGGGGTGAACACTGAAGCTTTCTTT.

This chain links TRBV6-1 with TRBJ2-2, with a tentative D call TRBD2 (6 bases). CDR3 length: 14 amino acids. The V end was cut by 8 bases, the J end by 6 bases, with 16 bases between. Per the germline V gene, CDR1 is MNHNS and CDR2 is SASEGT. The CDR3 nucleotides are TGTGCCAGCGGGAACGGAGGGATTGCCGGGGAGCTGTTTTTT. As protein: CASGNGGIAGELFF.

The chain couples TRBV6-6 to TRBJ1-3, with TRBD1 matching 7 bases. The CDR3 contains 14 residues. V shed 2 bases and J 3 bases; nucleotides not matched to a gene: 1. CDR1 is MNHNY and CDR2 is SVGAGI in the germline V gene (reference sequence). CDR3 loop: CASSYRQGGNTIYF. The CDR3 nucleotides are TGTGCCAGCAGTTACAGACAGGGTGGAAACACCATATATTTT.

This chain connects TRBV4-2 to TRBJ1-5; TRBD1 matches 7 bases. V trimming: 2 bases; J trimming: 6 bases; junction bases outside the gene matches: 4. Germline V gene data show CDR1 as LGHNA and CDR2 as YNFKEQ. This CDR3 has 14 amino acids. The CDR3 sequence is CASSQPDRVQPQHF. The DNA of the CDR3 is TGTGCCAGCAGCCAACCCGACAGGGTTCAGCCCCAGCATTTT.